One sample yielded the 16 T cell receptor beta chains listed below, sequenced in a study of T-cell memory formation after mild COVID-19. TCRdb recomputed calls from the 5' RACE reads with MiXCR, one row per CDR3 protein. The repertoire has some 200,000 distinct CDR3 sequences, 20% to 25% of them found once; the top ten carry 23%. Sequenced: PBMCs or a T cell subset sorted from them (not recorded which). The receptors derive from an adult woman who had mild COVID-19 (a few samples of this study predate the infection). Cell type and time point are not known.

In this sample, this clonotype turned up a few times. The gene calls are TRBV11-2 and TRBJ2-1; TRBD2 matches 7 bases. The CDR3 runs to 14 residues. V was clipped by 4 bases and J by 6 bases; unmatched bases: 6. Germline CDR1 SGHAT, CDR2 FQNNGV. The CDR3 region has the DNA TGTGCCAGCAGCTCGGGAGGATCGGGCAATGAGCAGTTCTTC. Its protein product is CASSSGGSGNEQFF.

V usage is TRBV5-1 and J usage is TRBJ2-2; D remains ambiguous. The V end lost 3 bases, the J end lost 8 bases, and 11 bases lay between the germline ends. This CDR3 contains 13 residues. Looked up from germline, CDR1 is SGHRS and CDR2 is YFSETQ. In nucleotides, the CDR3 is TGCGCCAGCAGCTCGCTTAATGCGGGGGAGCTGTTTTTT. This gives the protein CASSSLNAGELFF.

The chain uses TRBV7-6 and TRBJ1-4; D perhaps matches TRBD1 (6 bases). The V gene's germline CDR1 is SGHVS and CDR2 FNYEAQ. The CDR3 contains 17 residues. V lost 1 base, J lost 4 bases, and 16 bases lay in between. The CDR3 sequence is CASSLGTAGAGNEKLFF. The CDR3 DNA follows: TGTGCCAGCAGCTTAGGGACAGCGGGGGCGGGTAATGAAAAACTGTTTTTT.

The chain couples TRBV6-2 or TRBV6-3 to TRBJ2-1; 9 bases are a match to TRBD2. The ends lost 7 bases at V and 3 bases at J; junction bases unmatched: 7. This CDR3 spans 15 amino acids. Germline loops: CDR1 MNHEY, CDR2 SVGEGT. The CDR3 DNA sequence: TGTGCCAGCACTCAGGGGACTAGCTTCTACAATGAGCAGTTCTTC. It translates to CASTQGTSFYNEQFF.

The chain uses TRBV5-1 and TRBJ2-1, with TRBD1 matching 7 bases. Germline CDR1 is SGHRS and CDR2 is YFSETQ. J lost 4 bases, V lost 2 bases, and 3 bases had no gene match. The CDR3 runs to 14 residues. CDR3 sequence reads: CASSLRGQYNEQFF. In nucleotides, the CDR3 is TGCGCCAGCAGCTTAAGGGGGCAATACAATGAGCAGTTCTTC.

This clonotype was seen only a few times. This chain connects TRBV4-2 to TRBJ2-2, with D uncertain. V dropped 0 bases and J dropped 1 base, with 12 bases sitting between them. The germline V gene encodes CDR1 LGHNA and CDR2 YNFKEQ. This CDR3 spans 17 amino acids. The chain's CDR3 is CASSQDPAVGNTGELFF. For the CDR3, the DNA is TGTGCCAGCAGCCAAGATCCAGCCGTAGGGAACACCGGGGAGCTGTTTTTT.

CDR3 bases: TGTGCCAGCAGTCAGCTTCAGGGGGCGTTCAATTCACCCCTCCACTTT. Protein sequence: CASSQLQGAFNSPLHF. The chain combines TRBV27 with TRBJ1-6, with 8 bases aligning to TRBD1. V shed 5 bases, J shed 7 bases, and the junction held 10 bases outside the gene matches. This CDR3 is 16 amino acids long. The germline V gene has CDR1 MNHEY and CDR2 SMNVEV (reference sequence).

This clonotype was found a few times. The chain carries TRBV4-3 and TRBJ2-7; 12 bases are a match to TRBD2. The germline gives CDR1 LGHNA, CDR2 YSLEER. The ends lost 5 bases at V and 4 bases at J; junction bases unmatched: 9. This CDR3 is built from 16 residues. CDR3 nucleotides: TGCGCCAGCAGCTTGACCCGACTAGCGGGAGCGTACGAGCAGTACTTC. Protein sequence: CASSLTRLAGAYEQYF.

This clonotype was detected only a few times. The CDR3 sequence: CATPTSPGELFF. For the CDR3, the DNA is TGTGCCACCCCGACTAGCCCCGGGGAGCTGTTTTTT. The J gene is TRBJ2-2, the V gene TRBV6-1, with 7 bases that match TRBD2. This CDR3 comprises 12 residues. V was clipped by 10 bases and J by 6 bases; unmatched bases: 5. CDR1 is MNHNS and CDR2 is SASEGT in the germline V gene.

This sequence joins TRBV4-3 and TRBJ2-1; TRBD2 matches at 12 bases. Trimming removed 4 bases from V and 10 bases from J; junction bases left unmatched: 8. The CDR3 is made up of 15 amino acids. Germline CDR1 LGHNA, CDR2 YSLEER. CDR3: CASSRLAGESSEQFF. CDR3 DNA sequence: TGCGCCAGCAGCCGACTAGCGGGAGAGTCCTCCGAGCAGTTCTTC.

V usage is TRBV7-8 and J usage is TRBJ1-3; tentatively, D is TRBD1 (6 bases). This CDR3 has 15 residues. Deletions cut 5 bases from V and 0 bases from J, with 11 bases between. CDR1 is SGHVS, CDR2 FQNEAQ, per germline. The CDR3 DNA reads TGTGCCAGCAGCCCCACAGGGTCCTCTGGAAACACCATATATTTT. Translation: CASSPTGSSGNTIYF. Looking up the rest from reference TRBV7-8 and TRBJ1-3 gives the full variable domain: GAGVSQSPRYKVAKRGQDVALRCDPISGHVSLFWYQQALGQGPEFLTYFQNEAQLDKSGLPSDRFFAERPEGSVSTLKIQRTQQEDSAVYLCASSPTGSSGNTIYFGEGSWLTVV.

This clonotype was counted a few times. This rearrangement joins TRBV4-1 to TRBJ2-2, with D perhaps TRBD1 (7 bases). V was shortened by 1 base and J by 4 bases, with 13 bases between the two germline ends. The CDR3 covers 16 residues. CDR1 MGHRA and CDR2 YSYEKL come from the germline V gene. DNA of the CDR3: TGCGCCAGCAGCCAAGGACAGGGACTTGTCACCGGGGAGCTGTTTTTT. This encodes CASSQGQGLVTGELFF.

The table lists this clonotype with a count of one. The CDR3 region has the DNA TGCAGCGTTGCCGGGGTTGGGGGCGAGCAGTACTTC. Translating it yields CSVAGVGGEQYF. V gene TRBV29-1 combines with J gene TRBJ2-7; D possibly matches TRBD1 or TRBD2 (5 bases each). Trimming stripped 4 bases from V and 6 bases from J, with 13 bases between. This CDR3 contains 12 residues. Germline V lookup: CDR1 SQVTM, CDR2 ANQGSEA.

This clonotype occurred a few times. The gene calls are TRBV12-3 or TRBV12-4 and TRBJ2-1; D might be TRBD2 (5 bases). The CDR3 runs 15 residues. Trimming removed 7 bases from V and 5 bases from J, with 18 bases in between. CDR3 sequence reads: CASNLRAGRDNEQFF. CDR3 in DNA: TGTGCCAGCAATCTTCGGGCGGGTCGGGACAATGAGCAGTTCTTC.

This rearrangement joins TRBV3-1 to TRBJ1-2; D remains unclear. Germline values: CDR1 LGHDT, CDR2 YNNKEL (reference sequence). Trimming left V 0 bases short and J 4 bases short, with 18 bases between. The CDR3 is made up of 17 amino acids. Here the CDR3 DNA reads TGTGCCAGCAGCCAAGAGCACGGCGGGCCCACCTTCTATGGCTACACCTTC. Its translation: CASSQEHGGPTFYGYTF.

This clonotype was seen more than once but under ten times. J is TRBJ2-6 and V is TRBV4-1; 9 nucleotides line up with TRBD1. V gave up 6 bases and J gave up 0 bases; unmatched junction bases: 9. CDR1 MGHRA and CDR2 YSYEKL come from the germline V gene. This CDR3 has 18 residues. In DNA form, the CDR3 reads TGCGCCAGCAGTCTTTCTCGGACAGGGGTCTCTGGGGCCAACGTCCTGACTTTC. Protein product: CASSLSRTGVSGANVLTF.